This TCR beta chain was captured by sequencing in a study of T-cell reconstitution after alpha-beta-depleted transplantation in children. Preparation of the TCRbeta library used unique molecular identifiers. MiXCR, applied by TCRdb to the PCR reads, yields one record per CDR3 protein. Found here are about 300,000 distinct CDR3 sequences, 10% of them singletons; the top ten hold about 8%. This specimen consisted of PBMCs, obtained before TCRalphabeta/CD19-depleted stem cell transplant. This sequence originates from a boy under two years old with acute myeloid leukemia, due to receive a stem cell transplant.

The CDR3 DNA reads as TGTGCCAGCAGCTCCCACAGGGGGAATGGCTACACCTTC. Residues: CASSSHRGNGYTF. J is TRBJ1-2 and V is TRBV7-2; 8 nucleotides match TRBD1. This CDR3 is built from 13 residues. Unmatched junction bases numbered 4, after V lost 4 bases and J lost 6 bases. Germline-derived CDR1 and CDR2 are SGHTA and FQGNSA.